The 29 T cell receptor beta chains given below trace back to one sample, sequenced in a study of T cells in Graves' hyperthyroidism and ophthalmopathy. The investigators amplified TCR beta CDR3 regions from RNA transcripts. The TCR CDR3 was amplified in a first-round RT-PCR using the HTBI primer set. TCRdb fed the multiplex PCR reads into MiXCR, producing one record per CDR3 protein. The sample shows approximately 600,000 distinct CDR3 sequences, approximately 15% of them seen only once. Specimen: blood. The receptors here all came from a woman younger than 45 with Graves' hyperthyroidism that later progressed to Graves' ophthalmopathy.

In this sample, this clonotype turned up many times. This chain uses TRBV12-3 or TRBV12-4 with TRBJ1-1; D possibly corresponds to TRBD1 (5 bases). Trimming shortened V by 7 bases and J by 1 base, and 22 bases separated the two germline ends. This CDR3 region has 17 residues. The CDR3 nucleotides read TGTGCCAGCAATTATGGCCAGGGCCCTTTTTCGAACACTGAAGCTTTCTTT. Its protein product is CASNYGQGPFSNTEAFF.

This clonotype was detected many times. This rearrangement joins TRBV6-5 to TRBJ1-2, with D hard to call. This CDR3 has 15 residues. V was cut by 2 bases and J by 2 bases, with 12 bases left in between. Germline V gene lookup returns CDR1 MNHEY and CDR2 SVGAGI. The CDR3 region has the DNA TGTGCCAGCAGTTACAGGATCGGGAGCAACTATGGCTACACCTTC. Translating gives CASSYRIGSNYGYTF.

This clonotype was detected a few times. This chain joins TRBV27 and TRBJ2-7; 9 bases fit TRBD2. Germline loops: CDR1 MNHEY, CDR2 SMNVEV (reference sequence). The CDR3 runs to 15 residues. The trim removed 2 bases at V and 4 bases at J, leaving 6 bases unmatched. The CDR3 protein is CASSLQREVYYEQYF. In nucleotides, the CDR3 is TGTGCCAGCAGTTTACAGCGGGAGGTTTATTACGAGCAGTACTTC.

This clonotype appeared a few times. This chain uses TRBV12-3 or TRBV12-4 with TRBJ1-1, with TRBD1 as a possible D gene (6 bases). Deletions cut 8 bases from V and 0 bases from J, with 16 bases between. The CDR3 has 15 residues. The CDR3 spells CASGGPRVMNTEAFF. The CDR3 region has the DNA TGTGCCAGCGGGGGCCCCAGGGTAATGAACACTGAAGCTTTCTTT.

This clonotype was seen ten or more times. The chain uses TRBV5-5 and TRBJ1-2; D possibly corresponds to TRBD1 (5 bases). Germline CDR1 is SGHKS and CDR2 is YYEKEE (reference sequence). Deletions cut 0 bases from V and 2 bases from J, with 14 bases between. This CDR3 has 16 amino acids. CDR3 sequence (DNA): TGTGCCAGCAGCTTGGCCTCGATAGGGGCCAACTATGGCTACACCTTC. Encoded protein: CASSLASIGANYGYTF. Full variable domain (remainder filled in from reference TRBV5-5 and TRBJ1-2): DAGVTQSPTHLIKTRGQQVTLRCSPISGHKSVSWYQQVLGQGPQFIFQYYEKEERGRGNFPDRFSARQFPNYSSELNVNALLLGDSALYLCASSLASIGANYGYTFGSGTRLTVV.

This clonotype was recorded at least ten times. The chain is built from TRBV12-3 or TRBV12-4 and TRBJ1-2, with D perhaps matching TRBD1 (6 bases). There are 15 residues in the CDR3. Trimming cost V 6 bases and J 5 bases, with 19 bases left between them. The CDR3 region is CASRPGTSSTYGYTF. CDR3 DNA: TGTGCCAGCAGACCCGGGACAAGCTCCACTTATGGCTACACCTTC.

This rearrangement joins TRBV7-2 to TRBJ1-1, with D uncertain. V lost 1 base and J 0 bases, leaving 9 bases between the germline ends. Germline loops: CDR1 SGHTA, CDR2 FQGNSA. This CDR3 is built from 15 residues. The CDR3 DNA reads as TGTGCCAGCAGCTTAGTCCGGGGAGTGAACACTGAAGCTTTCTTT. Protein: CASSLVRGVNTEAFF.

CDR3 coding DNA: TGCGCCAGCAGCTTGACGGGGGCAGCGAACACCGGGGAGCTGTTTTTT. Translation: CASSLTGAANTGELFF. The chain couples TRBV5-1 to TRBJ2-2, with D perhaps being TRBD1 or TRBD2 (6 bases each). V was shortened by 1 base and J by 0 bases, with 10 bases between the two germline ends. The germline gives CDR1 SGHRS, CDR2 YFSETQ. This CDR3 contains 16 residues.

Only a few counts were recorded for this clonotype. The chain carries TRBV20-1 and TRBJ2-7, with D maybe TRBD2 (6 bases). The length of the CDR3 is 14 residues. V was trimmed by 8 bases and J by 1 base, leaving 18 bases between them. Germline lookup yields CDR1 DFQATT and CDR2 SNEGSKA (reference sequence). CDR3 sequence: CSSPGVPTSYEQYF. The DNA for the CDR3 is TGCAGTTCACCGGGGGTCCCCACTTCCTACGAGCAGTACTTC.

This clonotype was found a few times. The chain employs TRBV5-1 and TRBJ1-3; TRBD1 aligns across 7 bases. The CDR3 loop spans 15 amino acids. Germline values: CDR1 SGHRS, CDR2 YFSETQ. With V trimmed by 2 bases and J by 10 bases, 12 bases remained unmatched. The CDR3 nucleotides are TGCGCCAGCAGCTTAAGAGGACAGGACATAGGAACCATATATTTT. As protein: CASSLRGQDIGTIYF.

In its sample, this clonotype was seen many times. V is TRBV7-2 and J is TRBJ2-3; D may be TRBD1 (5 bases). The CDR3 contains 14 residues. Trimming pared 5 bases from V and 1 base from J, leaving 10 bases between. CDR1 and CDR2 from the germline V gene are SGHTA and FQGNSA. CDR3 nucleotides: TGTGCCAGCAGCCTAACGACAGGCACAGATACGCAGTATTTT. Its protein is CASSLTTGTDTQYF.

The chain couples TRBV11-1 to TRBJ2-3; 12 bases are shared with TRBD2. Germline-derived CDR1 and CDR2 are SGHAT and FQDESV (reference sequence). CDR3 size: 15 residues. Trimming at V came to 5 bases and at J to 6 bases, leaving 6 bases not matched to a gene. The CDR3 DNA follows: TGTGCCAGCAGCCGCAGACTAGCGGGAGCGGATACGCAGTATTTT. Amino acids: CASSRRLAGADTQYF.

This clonotype was counted many times. The J gene is TRBJ1-2, the V gene TRBV2; 7 positions agree with TRBD1. Germline V gene lookup returns CDR1 SNHLY and CDR2 FYNNEI. The ends lost 1 base at V and 4 bases at J; junction bases unmatched: 6. This CDR3 comprises 15 residues. The CDR3 DNA is TGTGCCAGCAGTGAAGAGAAGGGGGCCCCCTATGGCTACACCTTC. Encoded protein: CASSEEKGAPYGYTF.

The J gene is TRBJ2-5, the V gene TRBV30; D ambiguous. This CDR3 region has 16 residues. CDR1 and CDR2 from the germline V gene are GTSNPN and SVGIG (reference sequence). V dropped 2 bases and J dropped 5 bases, with 21 bases sitting between them. The CDR3 coding sequence is TGTGCCTGGAGTACCGCCTTGCGGCTAATAGAGGAGACCCAGTACTTC. Its protein is CAWSTALRLIEETQYF.

This clonotype was counted many times. The V and J genes are TRBV29-1 and TRBJ2-6, with D tentatively TRBD2 (5 bases). V lost 0 bases and J 0 bases, leaving 6 bases between the germline ends. CDR1 is SQVTM, CDR2 ANQGSEA, per germline. This CDR3 contains 15 residues. Written as DNA, the CDR3 is TGCAGCGTTGAAGAGAGGGTCTCTGGGGCCAACGTCCTGACTTTC. It is translated as CSVEERVSGANVLTF.

This clonotype appeared many times. V gene TRBV12-3 or TRBV12-4 combines with J gene TRBJ1-1; D remains ambiguous. This CDR3 region has 15 residues. The ends were cut back, 0 bases at V and 2 bases at J, with 10 bases in the middle. CDR3 region: CASSLALGGNTEAFF. The CDR3 region has the DNA TGTGCCAGCAGTTTAGCATTGGGAGGTAACACTGAAGCTTTCTTT.

This clonotype has a count of ten or more. The chain joins TRBV2 to TRBJ2-3; possible D gene TRBD2, 5 bases. Germline assignment: CDR1 SNHLY and CDR2 FYNNEI. Trimming shortened V by 7 bases and J by 2 bases, and 19 bases separated the two germline ends. CDR3 length equals 16 residues. The CDR3, as DNA: TGTGCCAGCACAAACCCGGGGTTCGCTGTCACAGATACGCAGTATTTT. Translation gives CASTNPGFAVTDTQYF.

This clonotype was seen many times. The chain has TRBV24-1 and TRBJ1-1; no definite D call. Trimming took off 3 bases at V and 1 base at J, with 2 bases between the two ends. Germline V gene sequence: CDR1 KGHDR, CDR2 SFDVKD. This CDR3 region has 12 residues. Here the CDR3 reads CATSDANTEAFF. DNA for the CDR3: TGTGCCACCAGTGATGCGAACACTGAAGCTTTCTTT.

This clonotype was seen at least ten times. The chain links TRBV30 to TRBJ2-3, with 10 bases matching TRBD2. Germline V gives CDR1 GTSNPN, CDR2 SVGIG (reference sequence). This CDR3 spans 16 amino acids. V gave up 4 bases and J gave up 3 bases; unmatched junction bases: 10. CDR3 amino acids: CAWTPREAGGTDTQYF. CDR3 nucleotides: TGTGCCTGGACCCCCCGGGAAGCGGGAGGGACAGATACGCAGTATTTT.

The rearrangement uses TRBV20-1 and TRBJ2-3; D is tentatively TRBD1 or TRBD2 (5 bases each). The CDR3 loop spans 10 amino acids. Germline CDR1 DFQATT, CDR2 SNEGSKA (reference sequence). The V and J ends lost 7 bases and 6 bases respectively, with 8 bases between them. The CDR3 loop is CSVREDTQYF. The CDR3 region has the DNA TGCAGTGTCAGGGAGGATACGCAGTATTTT.

The chain has TRBV6-1 and TRBJ1-1; D is uncertain. The CDR3 is 15 residues long. CDR1 and CDR2 (germline): MNHNS, SASEGT. Trimming removed 2 bases from V and 4 bases from J, with 14 bases in between. CDR3 DNA sequence: TGTGCCAGCAGTGAAAATGGAGGAAAGGGCACTGAAGCTTTCTTT. Protein product: CASSENGGKGTEAFF.

This clonotype was found a few times. The chain links TRBV20-1 to TRBJ2-7; 7 bases are shared with TRBD2. V lost 3 bases and J lost 2; bases outside the gene matches: 28. The CDR3 runs to 21 residues. The germline V gene encodes CDR1 DFQATT and CDR2 SNEGSKA (reference sequence). CDR3 bases: TGCAGTGCTAGGACCGCGGCCGGAGAAACGCCCCGGGACTACGACCCCTACGAGCAGTACTTC. Protein sequence: CSARTAAGETPRDYDPYEQYF.

The sample holds many counts of this clonotype. This chain uses TRBV28 with TRBJ1-2; no reliable D call. Germline V gives CDR1 MDHEN, CDR2 SYDVKM. The length of the CDR3 is 12 residues. Trimming stripped 3 bases from V and 7 bases from J, with 9 bases between. The CDR3 region has the DNA TGTGCCAGCAGTTTTGGCAATTCTGGCTACACCTTC. It specifies CASSFGNSGYTF.

The CDR3 coding sequence is TGTGCTATACAGGGTCCCACCGGGGAGCTGTTTTTT. Translated: CAIQGPTGELFF. V usage is TRBV7-7 and J usage is TRBJ2-2; a possible D gene is TRBD1 (6 bases). Germline V lookup: CDR1 SSHAT, CDR2 FNYEAQ (reference sequence). The CDR3 is made up of 12 amino acids. Together with reference TRBV7-7 and TRBJ2-2, the CDR3 gives the full variable domain: GAGVSQSPRYKVTKRGQDVTLRCDPISSHATLYWYQQALGQGPEFLTYFNYEAQPDKSGLPSDRFSAERPEGSISTLTIQRTEQRDSAMYRCAIQGPTGELFFGEGSRLTVL.

This clonotype was seen at least ten times. The chain uses TRBV10-3 and TRBJ2-1; TRBD2 agrees at 9 bases. The germline CDR1 and CDR2 sequences are ENHRY and SYGVKD. This CDR3 comprises 15 residues. V shed 10 bases, J shed 6 bases, and the junction held 13 bases outside the gene matches. CDR3 nucleotides: TGTGCCACCCGACGTAGCGGGGGAGGGCCCAATGAGCAGTTCTTC. The encoded protein is CATRRSGGGPNEQFF.

This clonotype was observed at least ten times. The gene calls are TRBV10-3 and TRBJ2-7; TRBD2 might be the D (5 bases). The V end lost 2 bases, the J end lost 7 bases, and 15 bases lay between the germline ends. The CDR3 length is 14 residues. Germline CDR1 and CDR2: ENHRY and SYGVKD. The CDR3 DNA sequence: TGTGCCATCAGTGAGACCGGACCGTCGGGGGAGCAGTACTTC. It encodes CAISETGPSGEQYF.

This clonotype was recorded a few times. The J gene is TRBJ1-5, the V gene TRBV18, with D unresolved. This CDR3 comprises 14 residues. Germline V gene sequence: CDR1 KGHSH, CDR2 LQKENI. V dropped 1 base and J dropped 9 bases, with 13 bases sitting between them. The CDR3 bases are TGTGCCAGCTCACCACAGGAGGGAGGGCGGCCCCAGCATTTT. This codes for CASSPQEGGRPQHF.

About this clonotype: A much more abundant neighbour one base away suggests this may be a read error. The chain couples TRBV7-2 to TRBJ1-2; no clear D gene. The CDR3 has 13 residues. Per germline, CDR1 SGHTA and CDR2 FQGNSA. The CDR3 protein is CVSSPEINYGYTF. The CDR3 DNA reads as TGTGTCAGCAGCCCTGAAATTAACTATGGCTACACCTTC.

This clonotype appeared many times. The chain couples TRBV12-3 or TRBV12-4 to TRBJ2-5; 11 bases map to TRBD2. V trimming: 6 bases; J trimming: 3 bases; junction bases outside the gene matches: 6. This CDR3 comprises 15 residues. This CDR3 reads CASSWGTSGEETQYF. In DNA, the CDR3 is TGTGCCAGCAGCTGGGGGACTAGCGGCGAAGAGACCCAGTACTTC.